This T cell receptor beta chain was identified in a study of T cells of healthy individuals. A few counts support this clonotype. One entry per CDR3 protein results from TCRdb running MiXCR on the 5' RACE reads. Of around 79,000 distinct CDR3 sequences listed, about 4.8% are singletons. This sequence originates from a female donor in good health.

CDR3 coding DNA: TGTGCCAGCAGTTACGATAGCAGGGGGCTCCACTACGAGCAGTACTTC. As protein: CASSYDSRGLHYEQYF. The chain uses TRBV6-5 and TRBJ2-7; TRBD1 matches 8 bases. The CDR3 consists of 16 residues. The ends lost 2 bases at V and 3 bases at J; junction bases unmatched: 9. From germline, CDR1 is MNHEY and CDR2 SVGAGI.